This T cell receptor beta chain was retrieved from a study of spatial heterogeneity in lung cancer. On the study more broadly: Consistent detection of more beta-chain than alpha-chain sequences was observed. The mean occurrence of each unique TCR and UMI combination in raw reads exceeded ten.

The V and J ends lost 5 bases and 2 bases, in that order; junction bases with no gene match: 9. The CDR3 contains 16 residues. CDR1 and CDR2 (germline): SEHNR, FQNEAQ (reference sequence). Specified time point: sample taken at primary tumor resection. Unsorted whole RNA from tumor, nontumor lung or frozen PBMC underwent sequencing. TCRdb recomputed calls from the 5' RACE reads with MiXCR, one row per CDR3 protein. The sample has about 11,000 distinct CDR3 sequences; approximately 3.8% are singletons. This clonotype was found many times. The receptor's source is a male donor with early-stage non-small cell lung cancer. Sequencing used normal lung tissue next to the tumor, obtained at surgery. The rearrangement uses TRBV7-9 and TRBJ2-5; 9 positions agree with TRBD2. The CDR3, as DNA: TGTGCCAGCAGCCCGAAGTGGCGGGAGGGACAAGAGACCCAGTACTTC. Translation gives CASSPKWREGQETQYF.